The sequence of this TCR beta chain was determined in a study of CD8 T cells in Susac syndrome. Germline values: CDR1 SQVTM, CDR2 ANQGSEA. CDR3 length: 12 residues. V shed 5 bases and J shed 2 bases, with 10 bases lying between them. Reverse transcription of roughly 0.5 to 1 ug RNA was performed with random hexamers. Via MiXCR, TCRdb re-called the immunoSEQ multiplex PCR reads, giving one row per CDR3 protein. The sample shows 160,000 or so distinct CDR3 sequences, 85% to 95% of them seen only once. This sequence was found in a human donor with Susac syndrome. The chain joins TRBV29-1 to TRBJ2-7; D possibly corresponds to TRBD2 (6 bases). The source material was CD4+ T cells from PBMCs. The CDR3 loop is CSVQEGTYEQYF. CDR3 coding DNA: TGCAGCGTTCAGGAGGGCACCTACGAGCAGTACTTC.